This T cell receptor beta chain originates from a study of blood T cells in healthy people across ages. J gave up 2 bases and V 4 bases, and 1 base lay outside the gene matches. The CDR3 is made up of 15 amino acids. Germline V lookup: CDR1 MNHEY, CDR2 SMNVEV (reference sequence). The authors ran a second PCR of about 7 to 11 cycles using a sample-barcoded 5' primer and a J-beta primer mix. MiXCR was run by TCRdb on the 5' RACE reads, yielding one entry per CDR3 protein. Found here are roughly 900,000 distinct CDR3 sequences, about 48% of them singletons; the top ten hold around an eighth. This TCR was sampled from a man under 40 in good health. The sequenced sample consisted of blood. V and J are TRBV27 and TRBJ2-7, with TRBD2 identical over 14 bases. For the CDR3, the DNA is TGTGCCAGCAGTTCGGGACTAGCGGGGGCCTACGAGCAGTACTTC. This gives the protein CASSSGLAGAYEQYF.